One sample yielded the 27 T cell receptor beta chains listed below, sequenced in a study of blood T cell repertoires in COVID-19. This table comes from immunoSEQ multiplex PCR, and its TCRdb copy is limited to in-frame clones, with some not included. Of 65,000 or so clones listed, roughly 72% are singletons. Material: peripheral blood. The receptors come from a woman aged 45-65 years with active or convalescent COVID-19.

This chain links TRBV28 with TRBJ2-2, with a weak D call TRBD2 (6 bases). This CDR3 has 15 amino acids. Trimming shortened V by 7 bases and J by 3 bases, and 15 bases separated the two germline ends. Per the germline V gene, CDR1 is MDHEN and CDR2 is SYDVKM. In nucleotides, the CDR3 is TGTGCCAGCACCATGGGGGGAGCGGACACCGGGGAGCTGTTTTTT. It specifies CASTMGGADTGELFF.

The V and J genes are TRBV11-2 and TRBJ1-2, with 7 bases lining up with TRBD1. In germline, CDR1 is SGHAT, CDR2 FQNNGV. The CDR3 totals 16 residues. V trimming: 5 bases; J trimming: 3 bases; junction bases outside the gene matches: 12. CDR3 bases: TGTGCCAGCAGCCCGAAGCTGACAGGGACGGACTATGGCTACACCTTC. It codes for CASSPKLTGTDYGYTF.

The genes are TRBV30 and TRBJ2-3; D is perhaps TRBD2 (6 bases). The CDR3 length is 14 residues. Germline CDR1 reads GTSNPN; CDR2 reads SVGIG (reference sequence). Trimming stripped 5 bases from V and 10 bases from J, with 22 bases between. The CDR3 loop reads CAWSWTTTSLSQYF. The CDR3 DNA sequence: TGTGCCTGGTCCTGGACTACAACGTCTCTCTCGCAGTATTTT.

The chain links TRBV7-9 to TRBJ1-2; D not certain. From germline, CDR1 is SEHNR and CDR2 FQNEAQ (reference sequence). The CDR3 spans 13 residues. V lost 4 bases and J 2 bases, leaving 8 bases between the germline ends. The CDR3 region has the DNA TGTGCCAGCAGCTCGAGAGAGAACTATGGCTACACCTTC. This encodes CASSSRENYGYTF.

V is TRBV19 and J is TRBJ2-5; 10 bases map to TRBD1. There are 14 residues in the CDR3. Germline values: CDR1 LNHDA, CDR2 SQIVND (reference sequence). The J segment lost 3 bases and the V segment lost 6 bases, leaving 4 bases of the junction unmatched. CDR3 sequence: CASRPGTGEETQYF. The CDR3 bases are TGTGCCAGTAGACCCGGGACAGGGGAAGAGACCCAGTACTTC.

CDR3 in amino acids: CASSYTGGARTEAFF. The CDR3, as DNA: TGTGCCAGCAGCTATACAGGGGGCGCGAGGACTGAAGCTTTCTTT. The V gene is TRBV7-9, the J gene TRBJ1-1; 9 positions agree with TRBD1. The germline V gene has CDR1 SEHNR and CDR2 FQNEAQ (reference sequence). V was clipped by 4 bases and J by 5 bases; unmatched bases: 8. This CDR3 has 15 amino acids.

The chain employs TRBV30 and TRBJ2-1, with 11 nucleotides matching TRBD1. Per the germline V gene, CDR1 is GTSNPN and CDR2 is SVGIG (reference sequence). The CDR3 loop spans 15 amino acids. With 5 bases clipped from V and 8 bases from J, the junction kept 11 bases outside the gene matches. CDR3 region: CAWAWTGGANDEQFF. CDR3 in DNA: TGTGCCTGGGCCTGGACAGGGGGCGCGAACGATGAGCAGTTCTTC.

The rearrangement joins TRBV6-6 to TRBJ2-2; TRBD1 aligns across 7 bases. With V trimmed by 4 bases and J by 1 base, 3 bases remained unmatched. Germline lookup yields CDR1 MNHNY and CDR2 SVGAGI (reference sequence). This CDR3 has 15 residues. The CDR3 here is CASSLRTGNTGELFF. For the CDR3, the DNA is TGTGCCAGCAGTTTACGGACAGGGAACACCGGGGAGCTGTTTTTT.

The chain has TRBV11-2 and TRBJ2-5; a possible D gene is TRBD2 (5 bases). CDR1 is SGHAT and CDR2 is FQNNGV in the germline V gene. This CDR3 comprises 13 residues. V lost 1 base to trimming and J lost 2 bases, with 5 bases between them. The CDR3 sequence is CASSLGEQETQYF. The CDR3 nucleotides read TGTGCCAGCAGCTTAGGGGAGCAAGAGACCCAGTACTTC.

This clone was observed a handful of times. This chain uses TRBV6-6 with TRBJ1-2; TRBD1 matches at 8 bases. The CDR3 extends over 13 amino acids. CDR1 MNHNY and CDR2 SVGAGI come from the germline V gene (reference sequence). The ends lost 6 bases at V and 6 bases at J; junction bases unmatched: 6. The CDR3 here is CASRRDRNHGYTF. In DNA form, the CDR3 reads TGTGCCAGCAGGAGGGACAGGAACCATGGCTACACCTTC.

The rearrangement uses TRBV27 and TRBJ1-6; D gene unclear. V lost 6 bases to trimming and J lost 0 bases, with 12 bases between them. The CDR3 runs to 16 residues. Per germline, CDR1 MNHEY and CDR2 SMNVEV (reference sequence). The CDR3 DNA reads TGTGCCAGCAGCCGCCAGGAGGGCTCCTATAATTCACCCCTCCACTTT. Protein sequence: CASSRQEGSYNSPLHF.

This sequence joins TRBV19 and TRBJ2-3; 12 nucleotides match TRBD2. This CDR3 has 15 residues. With V trimmed by 7 bases and J by 5 bases, 7 bases remained unmatched. Germline V gene data show CDR1 as LNHDA and CDR2 as SQIVND (reference sequence). CDR3 loop: CASTPGGLAGDTQYF. CDR3 nucleotide sequence: TGTGCCAGTACCCCAGGGGGACTAGCGGGAGATACGCAGTATTTT.

The genes are TRBV5-4 and TRBJ2-3; D remains unclear. The CDR3 length is 14 residues. Germline lookup yields CDR1 SGHNT and CDR2 YYREEE (reference sequence). V lost 1 base to trimming and J lost 4 bases, with 10 bases between them. The CDR3 is CASSLPRSSDTQYF. The CDR3 DNA is TGTGCCAGCAGCTTGCCGCGGAGTTCAGATACGCAGTATTTT.

The V and J genes are TRBV13 and TRBJ1-2; a possible D gene is TRBD1 (6 bases). Per germline, CDR1 PRHDT and CDR2 FYEKMQ (reference sequence). CDR3 length: 13 amino acids. Deletions cut 6 bases from V and 7 bases from J, with 15 bases between. CDR3: CASRQYREIGYTF. For the CDR3, the DNA is TGTGCCAGCAGGCAATACAGGGAAATTGGCTACACCTTC.

V and J are TRBV6-5 and TRBJ2-1; D is perhaps TRBD2 (5 bases). V dropped 11 bases and J dropped 6 bases, with 11 bases sitting between them. The CDR3 covers 11 residues. In germline, CDR1 is MNHEY, CDR2 SVGAGI. The CDR3 region is CAASGRNEQFF. Here the CDR3 DNA reads TGTGCCGCCAGCGGTCGCAATGAGCAGTTCTTC.

The rearrangement links TRBV4-2 to TRBJ2-3; a weak D match, TRBD2 (5 bases). Germline V gives CDR1 LGHNA, CDR2 YNFKEQ. This CDR3 has 16 residues. The germline V and J ends were trimmed by 3 bases and 4 bases, with 17 bases remaining between them. CDR3 sequence (DNA): TGTGCCAGCAGCCAGATTCCGGGCCGGCGGGCAGATACGCAGTATTTT. Translating it yields CASSQIPGRRADTQYF.

The chain is built from TRBV3-1 (or the pseudogene TRBV3-2) and TRBJ2-7, with 8 bases fitting TRBD1. Germline loops: CDR1 LGHDT, CDR2 YNNKEL (reference sequence). The length of the CDR3 is 16 residues. V shed 6 bases, J shed 3 bases, and the junction held 13 bases outside the gene matches. The CDR3 spells CASRPGYCRGHYEQYF. The CDR3 nucleotides read TGTGCCAGCAGGCCAGGCTATTGCAGGGGGCACTACGAGCAGTACTTC.

A remark on this clone: Other DNA sequences in the sample encode the same CDR3. The gene calls are TRBV4-3 and TRBJ2-2; no clear D gene. The CDR3 is 13 residues long. The germline V gene encodes CDR1 LGHNA and CDR2 YSLEER. Trimming took 0 bases from V and 8 from J, leaving 7 bases between them. CDR3 in amino acids: CASSQDPRGELFF. The CDR3 nucleotides are TGCGCCAGCAGCCAAGATCCCCGGGGGGAGCTGTTTTTT.

This chain joins TRBV7-3 and TRBJ2-3; D remains unclear. The CDR3 is 12 amino acids. Trimming took 4 bases from V and 8 from J, leaving 10 bases between them. The germline V gene has CDR1 SGHTA and CDR2 FQGTGA. CDR3 in amino acids: CASSSTLGTQYF. The CDR3 coding sequence is TGTGCCAGCAGCTCGACTCTGGGTACGCAGTATTTT.

The genes are TRBV27 and TRBJ1-1; 7 bases fit TRBD1. CDR1 and CDR2 from the germline V gene are MNHEY and SMNVEV (reference sequence). The length of the CDR3 is 14 residues. Trimming cost V 5 bases and J 1 base; bases outside gene matches: 4. DNA of the CDR3: TGTGCCAGCAGTAAATACAGGGGGAACACTGAAGCTTTCTTT. This sequence encodes CASSKYRGNTEAFF.

This rearrangement joins TRBV6-5 to TRBJ1-5; no clear D. CDR1 is MNHEY, CDR2 SVGAGI, per germline. V was shortened by 2 bases and J by 0 bases, with 5 bases between the two germline ends. CDR3 size: 14 residues. CDR3 nucleotide sequence: TGTGCCAGCAGTTACGAGGGTAGCAATCAGCCCCAGCATTTT. Translated, it gives CASSYEGSNQPQHF.

A single count supports this clone. V and J are TRBV19 and TRBJ2-7; 9 bases agree with TRBD2. Germline assignment: CDR1 LNHDA and CDR2 SQIVND (reference sequence). Trimming at V came to 7 bases and at J to 0 bases, leaving 7 bases not matched to a gene. CDR3 length: 15 amino acids. The CDR3 coding sequence is TGTGCCAGTACCACGACTAGCGGCGTCTCCTACGAGCAGTACTTC. It yields the protein CASTTTSGVSYEQYF.

V gene TRBV4-3 combines with J gene TRBJ2-4; weak D call: TRBD1 (6 bases). The V and J ends lost 0 bases and 9 bases respectively, with 12 bases between them. The germline CDR1 and CDR2 sequences are LGHNA and YSLEER. This CDR3 is 14 amino acids long. This CDR3 is CASSQEGVGGIQYF. The CDR3 DNA sequence: TGCGCCAGCAGCCAAGAGGGTGTAGGGGGCATTCAGTACTTC.

This clone was detected a few times. The chain couples TRBV11-2 to TRBJ2-7, with 7 bases that match TRBD2. The length of the CDR3 is 19 residues. The trim removed 5 bases at V and 0 bases at J, leaving 19 bases unmatched. From germline, CDR1 is SGHAT and CDR2 FQNNGV. The CDR3 DNA is TGTGCCAGCAGCCATATTAAGGGGACGGCGGGAGCTTCCTCCTACGAGCAGTACTTC. Translation: CASSHIKGTAGASSYEQYF.

The chain joins TRBV21-1 to TRBJ2-3; the table calls TRBD2, which could not be checked here. TRBV21-1 is tagged as a pseudogene. This CDR3 comprises 19 residues. The CDR3 reads CASSSKTSGNLTSTDTQYF. In DNA, the CDR3 is TGTGCCAGCAGCTCCAAGACTAGCGGGAACCTCACTAGCACAGATACGCAGTATTTT.

This chain's CDR3 is CASSLEAGGYNEQFF. CDR3 DNA: TGTGCCAGCAGCTTAGAAGCGGGAGGATACAATGAGCAGTTCTTC. The chain joins TRBV11-2 to TRBJ2-1; TRBD2 agrees at 9 bases. The CDR3 contains 15 residues. V shed 0 bases, J shed 4 bases, and the junction held 1 base outside the gene matches. CDR1 is SGHAT and CDR2 is FQNNGV in the germline V gene.

This clone was observed a handful of times. The chain combines TRBV10-3 with TRBJ2-3; 10 positions match TRBD1. Germline V gene lookup returns CDR1 ENHRY and CDR2 SYGVKD. Trimming cost V 2 bases and J 3 bases; bases outside gene matches: 2. The CDR3 extends over 15 amino acids. The CDR3 DNA is TGTGCCATCAGTGAGGACAGGGGGCGGACAGATACGCAGTATTTT. As protein: CAISEDRGRTDTQYF.